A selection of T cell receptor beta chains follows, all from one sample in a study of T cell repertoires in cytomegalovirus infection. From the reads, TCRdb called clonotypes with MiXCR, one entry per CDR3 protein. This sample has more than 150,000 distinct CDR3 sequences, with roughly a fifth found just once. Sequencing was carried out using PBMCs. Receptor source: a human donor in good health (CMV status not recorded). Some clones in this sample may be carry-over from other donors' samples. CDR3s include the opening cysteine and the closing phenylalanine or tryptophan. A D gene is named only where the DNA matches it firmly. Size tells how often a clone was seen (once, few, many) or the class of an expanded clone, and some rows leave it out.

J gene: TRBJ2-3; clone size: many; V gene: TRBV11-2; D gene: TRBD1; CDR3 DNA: TGTGCCAGCAGCTTGGGACAGTCTAACACAGATACGCAGTATTTT; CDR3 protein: CASSLGQSNTDTQYF
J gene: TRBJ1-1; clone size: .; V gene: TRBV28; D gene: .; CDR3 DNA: TGTGCCAGCAAGAGTATTGCTGAAGCTTTCTTT; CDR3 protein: CASKSIAEAFF
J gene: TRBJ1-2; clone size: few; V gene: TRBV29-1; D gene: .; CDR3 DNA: TGCAGCGCACACACCTCCGGGACGGCCAACTATGGCTACACCTTC; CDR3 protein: CSAHTSGTANYGYTF
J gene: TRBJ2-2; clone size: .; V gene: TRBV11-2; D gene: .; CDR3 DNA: TGTGCCAGCAGCTTAGTAGGGGGGCATTGGGGCGGGGAGCTGTTTTTT; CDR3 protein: CASSLVGGHWGGELFF
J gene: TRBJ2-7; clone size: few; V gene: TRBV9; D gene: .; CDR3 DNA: TGTGCCAGCAGCGCAGGTTCCATGTCGACAGCCTACGAGCAGTACTTC; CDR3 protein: CASSAGSMSTAYEQYF
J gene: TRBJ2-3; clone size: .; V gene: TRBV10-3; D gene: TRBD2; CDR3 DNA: TGTGCCATCAGCCTGCTAGGGATTGTAGCGGGAGAAGAAAGCACAGATACGCAGTATTTT; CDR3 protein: CAISLLGIVAGEESTDTQYF
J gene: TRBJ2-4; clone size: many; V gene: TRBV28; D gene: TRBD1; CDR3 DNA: TGTGCCAGCGGGGGGACAGGGTGGTCCAAAAACATTCAGTACTTC; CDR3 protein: CASGGTGWSKNIQYF
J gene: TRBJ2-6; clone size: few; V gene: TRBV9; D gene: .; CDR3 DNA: TGTGCCAGCAGCGCGAGTGGGTCCCCGCTCCCCACTGGGGCCAACGTCCTGACTTTC; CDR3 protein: CASSASGSPLPTGANVLTF
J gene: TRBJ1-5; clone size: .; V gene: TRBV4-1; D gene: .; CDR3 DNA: TGCGCCAGCAGCCAAGATGGTTGGGGTGGGCAGCCCCAGCATTTT; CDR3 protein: CASSQDGWGGQPQHF
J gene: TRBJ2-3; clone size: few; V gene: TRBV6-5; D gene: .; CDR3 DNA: TGTGCCAGCAGTTACTCCCACTCTAGGGCCATCACAGATACGCAGTATTTT; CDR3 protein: CASSYSHSRAITDTQYF
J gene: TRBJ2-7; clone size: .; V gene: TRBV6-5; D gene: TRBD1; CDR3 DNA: TGTGCCAGCAGTTGGGATAGGACAGGGGCGATGGAGCAGTACTTC; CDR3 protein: CASSWDRTGAMEQYF
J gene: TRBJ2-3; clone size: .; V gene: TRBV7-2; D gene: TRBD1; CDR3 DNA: TGTGCCAGCAAAGGCAGGGGGTTGCCAGATACGCAGTATTTT; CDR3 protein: CASKGRGLPDTQYF
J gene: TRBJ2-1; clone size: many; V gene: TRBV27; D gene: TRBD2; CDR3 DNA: TGTGCCAGCAGTTTCTCTAGCGGGAAAAATGAGCAGTTCTTC; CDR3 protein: CASSFSSGKNEQFF
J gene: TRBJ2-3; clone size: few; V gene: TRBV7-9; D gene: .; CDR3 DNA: TGTGCCAGCAAGCCAGCTTTGGGCACAGATACGCAGTATTTT; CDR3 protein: CASKPALGTDTQYF
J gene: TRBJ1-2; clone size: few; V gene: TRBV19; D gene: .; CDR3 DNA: TGTGCCAGTAGTATCGAGCTTAAGGCAGCGGCGGTTGGCTACACCTTC; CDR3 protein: CASSIELKAAAVGYTF
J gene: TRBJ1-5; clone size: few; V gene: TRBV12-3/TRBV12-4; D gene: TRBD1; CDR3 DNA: TGTGCCAGCAGTTTAGCGCGGGACAGTCTAGGTGGCAATCAGCCCCAGCATTTT; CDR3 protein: CASSLARDSLGGNQPQHF
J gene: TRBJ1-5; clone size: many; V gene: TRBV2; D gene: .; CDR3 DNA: TGTGCCAGTAAGACGGAGGGAATTGGCAATCAGCCCCAGCATTTT; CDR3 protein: CASKTEGIGNQPQHF
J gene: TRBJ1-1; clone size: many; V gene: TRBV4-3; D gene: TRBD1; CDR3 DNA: TGCGCCAGCAGCCCCGACAGGGATCCAGCGCTGAACACTGAAGCTTTCTTT; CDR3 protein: CASSPDRDPALNTEAFF
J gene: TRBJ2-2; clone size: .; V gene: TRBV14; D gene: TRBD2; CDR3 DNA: TGTGCCAGCAGCGATTACACGTTCAGGGTACGAACTAGCGTATCCACCGGGGAGCTGTTTTTT; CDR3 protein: CASSDYTFRVRTSVSTGELFF
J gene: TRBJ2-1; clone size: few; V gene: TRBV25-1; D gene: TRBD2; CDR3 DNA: TGTGCCAGCAGTGAATTTGCGGGAGACCACAATGAGCAGTTCTTC; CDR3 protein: CASSEFAGDHNEQFF
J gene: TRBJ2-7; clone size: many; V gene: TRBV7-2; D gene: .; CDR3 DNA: TGTGCCAGCAGCAAACAGGGCTCCTACGAGCAGTACTTC; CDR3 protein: CASSKQGSYEQYF
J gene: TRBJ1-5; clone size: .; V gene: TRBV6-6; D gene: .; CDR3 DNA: TGTGCCAGCAGTTTGAGGGTTCAGCCCCAGCATTTT; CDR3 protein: CASSLRVQPQHF
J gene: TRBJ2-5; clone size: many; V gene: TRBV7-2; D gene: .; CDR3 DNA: TGTGCCAGCAGGAAAGTCGGCATCTCCCAAGAGACCCAGTACTTC; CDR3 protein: CASRKVGISQETQYF
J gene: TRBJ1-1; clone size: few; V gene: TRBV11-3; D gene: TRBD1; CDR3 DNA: TGTGCCAGCAGCCCCTGGACAGGGTCTGAAGCTTTCTTT; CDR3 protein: CASSPWTGSEAFF
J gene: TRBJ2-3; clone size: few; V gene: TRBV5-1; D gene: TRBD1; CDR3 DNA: TGCGCCAGCAGCAACCGGGACAGGGGTACAGATACGCAGTATTTT; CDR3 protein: CASSNRDRGTDTQYF
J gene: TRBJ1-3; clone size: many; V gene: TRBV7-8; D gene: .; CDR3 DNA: TGTGCCAGCAGCTTAGCGGTTGGAGGGTTAAACTCTGGAAACACCATATATTTT; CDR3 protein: CASSLAVGGLNSGNTIYF
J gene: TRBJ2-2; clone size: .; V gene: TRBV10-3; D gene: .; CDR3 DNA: TGTGCCGTAGCAGTAACCGGGGAGCTGTTTTTT; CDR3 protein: CAVAVTGELFF
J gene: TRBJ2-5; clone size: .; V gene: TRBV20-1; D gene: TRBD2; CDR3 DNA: TGCAGTGCTGGATTGGGACTAGGTGCGGGGACCCAGTACTTC; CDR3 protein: CSAGLGLGAGTQYF